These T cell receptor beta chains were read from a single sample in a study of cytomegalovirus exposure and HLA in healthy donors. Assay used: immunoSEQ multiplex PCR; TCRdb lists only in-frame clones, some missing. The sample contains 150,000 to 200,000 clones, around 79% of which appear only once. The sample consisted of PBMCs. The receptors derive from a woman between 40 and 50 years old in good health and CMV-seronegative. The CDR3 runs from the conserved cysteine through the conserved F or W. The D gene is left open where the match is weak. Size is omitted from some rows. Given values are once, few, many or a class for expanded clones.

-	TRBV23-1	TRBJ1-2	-	TGCGCCAGCAGTCATACTCTACTTCGGGCGGGGCGAGGGTATGGCTACACCTTC	CASSHTLLRAGRGYGYTF
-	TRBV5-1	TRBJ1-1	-	TGCGCCAGCAGCTTGTTATGGGGGGGCGAAACTGAAGCTTTCTTT	CASSLLWGGETEAFF
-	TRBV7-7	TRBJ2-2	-	TGTGCCAGCAGCTTAACGCGTTGGACCGGGGAGCTGTTTTTT	CASSLTRWTGELFF
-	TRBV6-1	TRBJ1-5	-	TGTGCCAGCAGTGATAAGGACAGATATAATCAGCCCCAGCATTTT	CASSDKDRYNQPQHF
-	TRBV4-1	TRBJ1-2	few	TGCGCCAGCAGCCAAGTAATTTGGCGTGGGGGGACCCGGATGCATAACTATGGCTACACCTTC	CASSQVIWRGGTRMHNYGYTF
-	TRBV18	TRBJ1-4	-	TGTGCCAGCTCAGCGCGACAGGCAACTAATGAAAAACTGTTTTTT	CASSARQATNEKLFF
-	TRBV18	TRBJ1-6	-	TGTGCCAGCTCACCAGGGGGCCGCGGTTCACCCCTCCACTTT	CASSPGGRGSPLHF
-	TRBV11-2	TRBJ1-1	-	TGTGCCAGCAGCTCCACTACAGGGAACACTGAAGCTTTCTTT	CASSSTTGNTEAFF
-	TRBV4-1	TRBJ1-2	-	TGCGCCAGCAGCCAAGATCTAAGAGGGATCGGCGATGGCTACACCTTC	CASSQDLRGIGDGYTF
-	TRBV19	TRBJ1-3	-	TGTGCCAGTAGTATAGGACAGTACTTCTCTGGAAACACCATATATTTT	CASSIGQYFSGNTIYF
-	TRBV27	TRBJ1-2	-	TGTGCCAGCAGTTTAAGAATTACACCTTTCTATGGCTACACCTTC	CASSLRITPFYGYTF
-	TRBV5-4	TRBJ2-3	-	TGTGCCAGCAGCTTGGTGTCTAGGGATACGCAGTATTTT	CASSLVSRDTQYF
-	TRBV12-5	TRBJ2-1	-	TGTGCTAGTGGTTGGGGGCGGAGCTCCTACAATGAGCAGTTCTTC	CASGWGRSSYNEQFF
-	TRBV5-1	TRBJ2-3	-	TGCGCCAGCAGCCCGGCGGCCAACACAGATACGCAGTATTTT	CASSPAANTDTQYF
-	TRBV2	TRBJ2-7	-	TGTGCCAGCAGTGAAAGTCGGGCAGGGGAGCCTTACGAGCAGTACTTC	CASSESRAGEPYEQYF
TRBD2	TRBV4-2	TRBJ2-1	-	TGTGCCAGCAGCCAAGACGGGACTACTTACAATGAGCAGTTCTTC	CASSQDGTTYNEQFF
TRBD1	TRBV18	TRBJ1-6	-	TGTGCCAGCTCACAGACAGGGGAGAGGGCAGGTAGTACACCCCTCCACTTT	CASSQTGERAGSTPLHF
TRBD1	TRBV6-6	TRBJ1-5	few	TGTGCCAGCAGCAGGACAGGGCGCAATCAGCCCCAGCATTTT	CASSRTGRNQPQHF
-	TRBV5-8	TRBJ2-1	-	TGTGCCAGCAGCTTGTTGCTGAGCTCCTACAATGAGCAGTTCTTC	CASSLLLSSYNEQFF
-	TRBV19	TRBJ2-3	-	TGTGCCAGTAAGATACAGTCTAGCACAGATACGCAGTATTTT	CASKIQSSTDTQYF
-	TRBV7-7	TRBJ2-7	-	TGTGCCAGCAGCACCCGACACGACCCAATTTACTACGAGCAGTACTTC	CASSTRHDPIYYEQYF
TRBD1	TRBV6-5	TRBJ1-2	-	TGTGCCAGCAGGGGACAGGACGATGGCTACACCTTC	CASRGQDDGYTF
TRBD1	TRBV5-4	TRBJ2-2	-	TGTGCCAGCAGCTTTCAACAGGGGTCGGACGGGGAGCTGTTTTTT	CASSFQQGSDGELFF
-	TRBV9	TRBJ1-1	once	TGTGCCAGCAGCGTTGGGGCCCTGAACACTGAAGCTTTCTTT	CASSVGALNTEAFF
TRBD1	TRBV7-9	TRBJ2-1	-	TGTGCCAGCAGCGGATCGGGACAGGGTGTTTCGGGGGAGCAGTTCTTC	CASSGSGQGVSGEQFF
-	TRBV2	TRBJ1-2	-	TGTGCCAGCAGTACTACAGGGAGGGGAAGGGACGGCTACACCTTC	CASSTTGRGRDGYTF
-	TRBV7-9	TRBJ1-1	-	TGTGCCAGCAGCGACTACAGCACCACAGCTGAAGCTTTCTTT	CASSDYSTTAEAFF
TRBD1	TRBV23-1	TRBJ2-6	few	TGCGCCAGCAGACCGGGACAGTCCAACGTCCTGACTTTC	CASRPGQSNVLTF